This T cell receptor beta chain was captured by sequencing in a study of response to subunit inactivated influenza vaccine. Study-wide results and limits: The study's authors posited that every seasonal influenza vaccination enlists few new T cells.

Germline V gene lookup returns CDR1 SGHDN and CDR2 FVKESK. V dropped 5 bases and J dropped 4 bases, with 7 bases sitting between them. CDR3 length: 12 residues. Worth noting for this clonotype: Its antigen is unidentified.

TCRdb passed the RT-PCR reads through MiXCR, listing each CDR3 protein once. The sample consists of roughly 760,000 distinct CDR3 sequences, over 20% of them appearing once. The chain carries TRBV14 and TRBJ2-3, with D unclear. The specimen comprised PBMCs from blood, sampled around 5 days after vaccination. This TCR was sampled from a man aged 45-60 years who received an inactivated influenza vaccine. The CDR3 DNA sequence: TGTGCCAGCAGCTATGTGCCAGATACGCAGTATTTT. Its protein product is CASSYVPDTQYF.